This T cell receptor (beta chain) was captured by sequencing in a study of T cell responses to AZD1222 COVID-19 vaccine. Looked up from germline, CDR1 is LNHNV and CDR2 is YYDKDF (reference sequence). The CDR3 runs to 14 residues. V shed 1 base and J shed 4 bases, with 8 bases lying between them. Libraries were prepared by immunoSEQ multiplex PCR; TCRdb keeps only in-frame clonotypes and omits some of them. This table holds under 130,000 clones, roughly 89% found once. Whole-study findings and limits: A rise in Spike-specific TCR breadth and depth followed two AZD1222 doses. There were repertoire samples only from the period after the peak T cell response. Clonal diversity was possibly underestimated, and white British individuals and females predominated among donors. Reportedly, close to half of spike-specific TCRs are directed against unmutated variant regions.

In its sample, this clone was seen a few times. Its antigen remains unidentified. Sequenced here: peripheral blood, sampled 28 days after the second AZD1222 dose. This TCR was sampled from an adult who received the AZD1222 COVID-19 vaccine. V is TRBV15 and J is TRBJ1-3; D might be TRBD1 (5 bases). CDR3 sequence reads: CATSRGGTGNTIYF. The CDR3 DNA sequence: TGTGCCACCAGCAGAGGAGGGACGGGAAACACCATATATTTT.